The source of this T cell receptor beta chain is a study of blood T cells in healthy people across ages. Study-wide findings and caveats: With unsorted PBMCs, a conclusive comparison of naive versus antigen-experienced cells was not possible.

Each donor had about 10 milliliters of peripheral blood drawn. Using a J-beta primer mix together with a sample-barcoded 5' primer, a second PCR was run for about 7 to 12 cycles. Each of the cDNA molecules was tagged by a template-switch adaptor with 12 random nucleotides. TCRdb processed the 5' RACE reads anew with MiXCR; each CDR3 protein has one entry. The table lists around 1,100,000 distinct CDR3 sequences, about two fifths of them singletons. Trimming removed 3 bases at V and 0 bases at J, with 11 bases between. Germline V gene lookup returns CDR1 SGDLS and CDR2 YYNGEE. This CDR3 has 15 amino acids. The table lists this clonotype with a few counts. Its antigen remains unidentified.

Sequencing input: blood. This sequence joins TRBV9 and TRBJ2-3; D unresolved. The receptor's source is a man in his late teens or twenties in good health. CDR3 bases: TGTGCCAGCAGCGCGCCGGACGGTAGCACAGATACGCAGTATTTT. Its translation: CASSAPDGSTDTQYF. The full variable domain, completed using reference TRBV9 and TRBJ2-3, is DSGVTQTPKHLITATGQRVTLRCSPRSGDLSVYWYQQSLDQGLQFLIQYYNGEERAKGNILERFSAQQFPDLHSELNLSSLELGDSALYFCASSAPDGSTDTQYFGPGTRLTVL.